These T cell receptor beta chains were read from a single sample in a study of T-cell memory formation after mild COVID-19. One entry per CDR3 protein, called by TCRdb with MiXCR from the 5' RACE reads. Among more than 250,000 distinct CDR3 sequences listed, 16% were seen once. The specimen was PBMCs or a T cell subset sorted from them (not recorded which). The receptors come from a young man who had mild COVID-19 (a few samples of this study predate the infection). Cell type and time point are not known. CDR3s include the opening cysteine and the closing phenylalanine or tryptophan. Each record gives: clone size, J gene, V gene, D gene, CDR3 DNA, CDR3 protein. A D gene is named only where the DNA matches it firmly. Size values are once, few and many counts, or a class for expanded clones, and some rows have none.

NA	TRBJ2-1	TRBV28	TRBD2	TGTGCCAGCAGTTTCGGGGCGGGGGGCCCTTATAATGAGCAGTTCTTC	CASSFGAGGPYNEQFF
few	TRBJ2-2	TRBV11-2	TRBD2	TGTGCCAGCAGCTTACTTGTATCGACTAGCGGGACTAACACCGGGGAGCTGTTTTTT	CASSLLVSTSGTNTGELFF
NA	TRBJ2-7	TRBV6-5	TRBD1	TGTGCCAGCCAAGGGGGGGACAGGGCGTCCTACGAGCAGTACTTC	CASQGGDRASYEQYF
NA	TRBJ1-4	TRBV29-1	NA	TGCAGCCCGACGATGGCAACTAATGAAAAACTGTTTTTT	CSPTMATNEKLFF
few	TRBJ2-5	TRBV21-1	NA	TGTGCCAGCAGCAAAGACAGAACGGCCCAGTACTTC	CASSKDRTAQYF
few	TRBJ2-2	TRBV10-3	NA	TGTGCCATCAGTGCCGGGACGGACTACTACGGGGAGCTGTTTTTT	CAISAGTDYYGELFF
few	TRBJ2-1	TRBV24-1	NA	TGTGCCACCAGTGATTCGAAAGGGGCCTCATACAATGAGCAGTTCTTC	CATSDSKGASYNEQFF
NA	TRBJ2-1	TRBV6-5	NA	TGTGCCAGCAGTCCTTGGGGGACAAGCTCCTACAATGAGCAGTTCTTC	CASSPWGTSSYNEQFF
NA	TRBJ1-1	TRBV7-2	NA	TGTGCCAGCAGCTTAGTGGGGAACATGAACACTGAAGCTTTCTTT	CASSLVGNMNTEAFF
few	TRBJ2-7	TRBV6-2/TRBV6-3	NA	TGTGCCAGCAGTTACGGGGGGGCCGGGTACGAGCAGTACTTC	CASSYGGAGYEQYF
NA	TRBJ2-7	TRBV10-3	TRBD1	TGTGCCATCACTCCGGGACAGGGGATCTACGAGCAGTACTTC	CAITPGQGIYEQYF
NA	TRBJ1-5	TRBV12-3/TRBV12-4	NA	TGTGCCAGCAGTGTCTCGGGGGGGAATCAGCCCCAGCATTTT	CASSVSGGNQPQHF
few	TRBJ2-6	TRBV7-3	NA	TGTGCCAGCAGCTTAGTGAGTACAACTGGGGCCAACGTCCTGACTTTC	CASSLVSTTGANVLTF
NA	TRBJ1-2	TRBV29-1	NA	TGCAGCGTGGAACCGACAGTGGGTTCGGAGGGCTACACCTTC	CSVEPTVGSEGYTF
few	TRBJ2-7	TRBV3-1	TRBD1	TGTGCCAGCAGCCAATACGGACAGGGGGCTGGTGAGCAGTACTTC	CASSQYGQGAGEQYF
NA	TRBJ1-1	TRBV29-1	NA	TGCAGCATTTCGGAAGTCCGAGCTTTCTTT	CSISEVRAFF
many	TRBJ2-7	TRBV10-3	NA	TGTGCCATCAGCGGGGCAGGGAAATCCTACGAGCAGTACTTC	CAISGAGKSYEQYF
many	TRBJ2-5	TRBV6-6	NA	TGTGCCAGCCAAGGGGCCGTTAAAGAGACCCAGTACTTC	CASQGAVKETQYF
NA	TRBJ2-7	TRBV4-1	NA	TGCGCCAGCAGCCCCGGAGAATTCTACGAGCAGTACTTC	CASSPGEFYEQYF
NA	TRBJ2-6	TRBV12-3/TRBV12-4	NA	TGTGCCAGCAGTTCTCCTGGGGCCAACGTCCTGACTTTC	CASSSPGANVLTF
NA	TRBJ1-2	TRBV2	TRBD1	TGTGCCAGCAGTGATGACACAGGGGGAGCCTATGGCTACACCTTC	CASSDDTGGAYGYTF
NA	TRBJ2-3	TRBV7-6	NA	TGTGCCAGCAGCTTAGGCCCAGATACGCAGTATTTT	CASSLGPDTQYF
many	TRBJ2-1	TRBV10-3	TRBD2	TGTGCCATCAGAGGGACTAGGGGAGACAATGAGCAGTTCTTC	CAIRGTRGDNEQFF
NA	TRBJ2-5	TRBV7-8	TRBD1	TGTGCCAGCAGCCCGACAGGGGGGGGAGGCGAGACCCAGTACTTC	CASSPTGGGGETQYF
few	TRBJ1-4	TRBV7-2	NA	TGTGCCAGCAGCTTAGTAACAGGACTGGCTAATGAAAAACTGTTTTTT	CASSLVTGLANEKLFF
few	TRBJ1-6	TRBV7-2	NA	TGTGCCAGCAGCTGGACACAGGCCCTTTCCTCACCCCTCCACTTT	CASSWTQALSSPLHF
NA	TRBJ1-2	TRBV7-9	NA	TGTGCCAGCAGCTTAGAACGGGGGCTTGATAACTATGGCTACACCTTC	CASSLERGLDNYGYTF
NA	TRBJ2-5	TRBV7-6	NA	TGTGCCAGCAGCTTTAGGGGCATGGAGACCCAGTACTTC	CASSFRGMETQYF
once	TRBJ2-7	TRBV7-3	TRBD1	TGTGCCAGCAGCCCGGGACAGGGACGGGAGCAGTACTTC	CASSPGQGREQYF
NA	TRBJ1-1	TRBV6-5	NA	TGTGCCAGCAGTTACTCGGGACTGAACACTGAAGCTTTCTTT	CASSYSGLNTEAFF
few	TRBJ2-7	TRBV29-1	NA	TGCAGCGTTTCTGCGCAGGGCTACGAGCAGTACTTC	CSVSAQGYEQYF
few	TRBJ2-2	TRBV28	NA	TGTGCCAGCTCGGAGGACACAAAGAACACCGGGGAGCTGTTTTTT	CASSEDTKNTGELFF
NA	TRBJ1-1	TRBV6-1	NA	TGTGCCAGCAGCCAGACAGGCCCTCCTGAAGCTTTCTTT	CASSQTGPPEAFF
many	TRBJ2-3	TRBV7-9	NA	TGTGCCAGCAGCCCCACTGGCAGGGGAAGAACAGATACGCAGTATTTT	CASSPTGRGRTDTQYF
NA	TRBJ2-3	TRBV7-2	TRBD2	TGTGCCAGCAGCCACCCCCCGGGGGGGCGCCCAGATACGCAGTATTTT	CASSHPPGGRPDTQYF
NA	TRBJ2-5	TRBV5-4	TRBD2	TGTGCCAGCAGCTTCGGACTAGCGGGGGCAGCAGAGACCCAGTACTTC	CASSFGLAGAAETQYF
NA	TRBJ2-1	TRBV9	NA	TGTGCCAGCAGCGTAGAACTCTACAATGAGCAGTTCTTC	CASSVELYNEQFF
once	TRBJ2-3	TRBV20-1	NA	TGCAGTGCTAGGGGTAGCGGCACCGGCACAGATACGCAGTATTTT	CSARGSGTGTDTQYF
medium-sized	TRBJ1-5	TRBV5-1	NA	TGCGCCAGCAGCTTTACAGGCTCGAGCAATCAGCCCCAGCATTTT	CASSFTGSSNQPQHF
few	TRBJ2-7	TRBV29-1	NA	TGCAGCGTTGTACGGTCCTACGAGCAGTACTTC	CSVVRSYEQYF
few	TRBJ2-7	TRBV11-2	NA	TGTGCCAGCAGCTTAAATCAGGTACCCCTCTACGAGCAGTACTTC	CASSLNQVPLYEQYF
many	TRBJ1-5	TRBV20-1	NA	TGCAGCGCCTTTGGGTCCGACAATCAGCCCCAGCATTTT	CSAFGSDNQPQHF
NA	TRBJ1-4	TRBV4-1	TRBD1	TGCGCCAGCAGCCAAGAATCGTTATTGGGACAGGGGGATGAAAAACTGTTTTTT	CASSQESLLGQGDEKLFF
NA	TRBJ2-2	TRBV5-1	TRBD1	TGCGCCAGCAGGATCACAGGGGGAGGCACCGGGGAGCTGTTTTTT	CASRITGGGTGELFF
few	TRBJ2-5	TRBV7-9	NA	TGTGCCAGCCAGACTAGTCGCGAGACCCAGTACTTC	CASQTSRETQYF
NA	TRBJ1-6	TRBV7-9	NA	TGTGCCAGCAGCTTAGGGGGGGCCTATTCACCCCTCCACTTT	CASSLGGAYSPLHF